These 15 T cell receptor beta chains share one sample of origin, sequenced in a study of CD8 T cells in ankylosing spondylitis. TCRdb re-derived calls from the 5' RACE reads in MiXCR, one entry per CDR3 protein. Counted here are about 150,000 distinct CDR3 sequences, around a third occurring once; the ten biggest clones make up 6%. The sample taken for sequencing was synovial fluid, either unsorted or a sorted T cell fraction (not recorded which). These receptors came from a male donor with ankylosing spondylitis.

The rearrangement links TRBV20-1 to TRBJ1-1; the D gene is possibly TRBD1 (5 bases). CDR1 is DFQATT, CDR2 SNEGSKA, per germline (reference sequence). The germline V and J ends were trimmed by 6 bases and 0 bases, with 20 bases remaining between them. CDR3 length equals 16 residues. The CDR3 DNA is TGCAGTGCGGACCCCGTGGAGGGGTATATGAACACTGAAGCTTTCTTT. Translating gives CSADPVEGYMNTEAFF.

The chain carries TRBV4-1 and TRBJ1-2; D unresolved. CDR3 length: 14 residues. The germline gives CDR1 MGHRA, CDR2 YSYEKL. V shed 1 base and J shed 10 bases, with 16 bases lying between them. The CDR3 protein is CASSQGFRTGDYTF. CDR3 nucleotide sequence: TGCGCCAGCAGCCAAGGATTCCGGACGGGTGACTACACCTTC.

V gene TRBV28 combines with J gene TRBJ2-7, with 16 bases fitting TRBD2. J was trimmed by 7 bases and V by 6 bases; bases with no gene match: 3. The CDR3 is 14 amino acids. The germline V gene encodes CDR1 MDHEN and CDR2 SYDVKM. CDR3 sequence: CASRGTSGRGEQYF. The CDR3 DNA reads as TGTGCCAGCAGGGGGACTAGCGGGAGGGGTGAGCAGTACTTC. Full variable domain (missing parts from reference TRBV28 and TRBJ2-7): DVKVTQSSRYLVKRTGEKVFLECVQDMDHENMFWYRQDPGLGLRLIYFSYDVKMKEKGDIPEGYSVSREKKERFSLILESASTNQTSMYLCASRGTSGRGEQYFGPGTRLTVT.

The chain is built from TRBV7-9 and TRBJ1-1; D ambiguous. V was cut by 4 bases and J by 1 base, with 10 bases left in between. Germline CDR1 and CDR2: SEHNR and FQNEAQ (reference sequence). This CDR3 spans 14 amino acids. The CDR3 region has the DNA TGTGCCAGCAGCTGGACCAGAAAGAACACTGAAGCTTTCTTT. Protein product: CASSWTRKNTEAFF.

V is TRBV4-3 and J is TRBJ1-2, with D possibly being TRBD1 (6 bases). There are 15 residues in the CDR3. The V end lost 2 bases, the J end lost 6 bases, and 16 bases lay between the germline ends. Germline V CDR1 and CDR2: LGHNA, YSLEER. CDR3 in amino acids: CASSQRTVPLNGYTF. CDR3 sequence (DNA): TGCGCCAGCAGCCAACGGACAGTCCCGCTGAATGGCTACACCTTC.

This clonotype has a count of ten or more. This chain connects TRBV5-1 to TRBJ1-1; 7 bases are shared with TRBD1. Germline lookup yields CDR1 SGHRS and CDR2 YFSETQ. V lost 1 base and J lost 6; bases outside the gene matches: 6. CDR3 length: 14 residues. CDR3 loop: CASSLPTGTPEAFF. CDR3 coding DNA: TGCGCCAGCAGCTTGCCGACAGGGACCCCTGAAGCTTTCTTT.

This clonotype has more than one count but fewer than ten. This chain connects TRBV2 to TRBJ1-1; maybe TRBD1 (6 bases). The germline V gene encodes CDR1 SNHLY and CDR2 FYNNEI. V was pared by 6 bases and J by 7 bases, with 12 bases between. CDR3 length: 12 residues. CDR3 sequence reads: CASRGGADEAFF. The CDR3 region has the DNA TGTGCCAGCAGGGGGGGGGCAGATGAAGCTTTCTTT. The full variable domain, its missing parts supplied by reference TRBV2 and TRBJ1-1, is EPEVTQTPSHQVTQMGQEVILRCVPISNHLYFYWYRQILGQKVEFLVSFYNNEISEKSEIFDDQFSVERPDGSNFTLKIRSTKLEDSAMYFCASRGGADEAFFGQGTRLTVV.

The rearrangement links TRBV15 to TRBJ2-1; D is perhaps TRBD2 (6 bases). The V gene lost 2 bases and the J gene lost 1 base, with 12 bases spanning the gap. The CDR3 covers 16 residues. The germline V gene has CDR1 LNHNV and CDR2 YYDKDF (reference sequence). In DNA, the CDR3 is TGTGCCACCAGCAGACTTACCGGAGGGTCCTACAATGAGCAGTTCTTC. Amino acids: CATSRLTGGSYNEQFF.

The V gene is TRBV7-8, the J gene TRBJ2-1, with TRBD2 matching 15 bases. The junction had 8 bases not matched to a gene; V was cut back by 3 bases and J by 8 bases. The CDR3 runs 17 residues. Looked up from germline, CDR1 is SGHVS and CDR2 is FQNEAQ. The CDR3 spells CASSLGTSGRLKDEQFF. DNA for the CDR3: TGTGCCAGCAGCTTGGGGACTAGCGGGAGGCTTAAGGATGAGCAGTTCTTC. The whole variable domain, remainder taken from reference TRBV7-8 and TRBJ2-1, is GAGVSQSPRYKVAKRGQDVALRCDPISGHVSLFWYQQALGQGPEFLTYFQNEAQLDKSGLPSDRFFAERPEGSVSTLKIQRTQQEDSAVYLCASSLGTSGRLKDEQFFGPGTRLTVL.

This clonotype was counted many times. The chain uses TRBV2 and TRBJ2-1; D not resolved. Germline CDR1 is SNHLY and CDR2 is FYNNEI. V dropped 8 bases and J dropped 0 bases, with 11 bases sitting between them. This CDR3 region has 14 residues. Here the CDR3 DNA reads TGTGCCAGCCAGCCTCCGAGCTCCTACAATGAGCAGTTCTTC. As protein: CASQPPSSYNEQFF.

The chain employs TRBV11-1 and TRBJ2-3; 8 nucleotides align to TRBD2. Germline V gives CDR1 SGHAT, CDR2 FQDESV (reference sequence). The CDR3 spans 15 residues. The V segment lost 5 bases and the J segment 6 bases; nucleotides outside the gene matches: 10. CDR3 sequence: CASSKGAGGQDTQYF. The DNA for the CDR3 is TGTGCCAGCAGCAAAGGTGCGGGGGGTCAGGATACGCAGTATTTT.

The CDR3 DNA is TGCGCCAGCAGCTTGAAGCCAGAACCCTACAATGAGCAGTTCTTC. It codes for CASSLKPEPYNEQFF. The gene calls are TRBV5-1 and TRBJ2-1; D is undetermined. Germline V gene sequence: CDR1 SGHRS, CDR2 YFSETQ. V lost 1 base to trimming and J lost 2 bases, with 10 bases between them. CDR3 length: 15 amino acids. Looking up the rest from reference TRBV5-1 and TRBJ2-1 gives the full variable domain: KAGVTQTPRYLIKTRGQQVTLSCSPISGHRSVSWYQQTPGQGLQFLFEYFSETQRNKGNFPGRFSGRQFSNSRSEMNVSTLELGDSALYLCASSLKPEPYNEQFFGPGTRLTVL.

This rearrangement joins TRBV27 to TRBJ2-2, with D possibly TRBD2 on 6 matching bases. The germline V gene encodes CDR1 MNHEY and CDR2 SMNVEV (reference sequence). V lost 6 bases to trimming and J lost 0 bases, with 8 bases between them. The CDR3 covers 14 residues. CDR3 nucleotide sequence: TGTGCCAGCAGGGGGGGACCGAACACCGGGGAGCTGTTTTTT. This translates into CASRGGPNTGELFF.

The CDR3 nucleotides read TGCAGTGCTAGCTTACGAGGCTGGAACAATGAGCAGTTCTTC. This encodes CSASLRGWNNEQFF. The rearrangement links TRBV20-1 to TRBJ2-1; D is uncertain. Germline assignment: CDR1 DFQATT and CDR2 SNEGSKA (reference sequence). The CDR3 spans 14 residues. Trimming removed 3 bases from V and 5 bases from J, with 14 bases in between.

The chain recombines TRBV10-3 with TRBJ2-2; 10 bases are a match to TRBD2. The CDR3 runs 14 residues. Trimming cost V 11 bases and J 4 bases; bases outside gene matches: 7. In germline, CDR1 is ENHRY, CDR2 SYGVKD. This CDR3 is CAASGGAGTGELFF. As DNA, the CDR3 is TGTGCCGCCAGCGGGGGGGCCGGCACCGGGGAGCTGTTTTTT.